The text below deals with one T cell receptor beta chain. What it recognizes is unknown. Data came from immunoSEQ multiplex PCR; TCRdb stores just in-frame clones and leaves some out. The sample holds around 39,000 clones, 85% to 90% seen once. This specimen comes from a study of graft-versus-host responses after intestinal transplantation. At the level of the study: All of the recipients had induction that used anti-thymocyte globulin, then tacrolimus and steroids for approximately 3 years.

General study findings and limits: Clonal ratios of graft-versus-host to host-versus-graft in allografts were high for patients exhibiting graft-donor T cell macrochimerism. Levels of circulating GvH clones at their peak were associated with early post-transplant HvG declines. GvH clones turned up in recipient marrow; some had shown up first in ileum or blood.

Trimming cost V 4 bases and J 5 bases, with 15 bases left between them. The CDR3 length is 14 residues. From germline, CDR1 is KGHSH and CDR2 LQKENI. The clonotype originates from a human patient who received an intestinal transplant, so some T cells may come from the graft donor. The V call is TRBV18, the J call TRBJ2-7; TRBD2 might be the D (7 bases). Sequences were derived from PBMCs, sampled roughly 270 days after transplant. CDR3 coding DNA: TGTGCCAGCTCACGGTCCGGGGGGCGCGACGAGCAGTACTTC. Encoded protein: CASSRSGGRDEQYF.